The 21 T cell receptor beta chains in this list originate from one sample, sequenced in a study of blood T cell repertoires in COVID-19 (TCRdb year 2020). Library creation used the immunoSEQ multiplex PCR assay. This is the immuneACCESS table as TCRdb keeps it, with only in-frame sequences that have V and J called. A part of the clones is gone; compared with another copy, unresolved V genes explain less than half, and the rest is unexplained. For this sample there are over 300,000 clones; approximately 85% appear just once. The top ten hold more than 2% of the sample. Source material: PBMCs or T cells enriched from blood (not recorded which). Every receptor here comes from a man between 25 and 39 years old who had recovered from COVID-19.

V gene TRBV7-3 combines with J gene TRBJ1-1, with D tentatively TRBD1 (6 bases). CDR1 is SGHTA and CDR2 is FQGTGA in the germline V gene. V lost 5 bases and J lost 5, with 21 bases in between. This CDR3 is 16 amino acids long. The CDR3 bases are TGTGCCAGCAGCCTTCGATCGGGACAAAGAGCGACTGAAGCTTTCTTT. Translating it yields CASSLRSGQRATEAFF.

The chain has TRBV14 and TRBJ1-6; D remains ambiguous. Deletions cut 4 bases from V and 4 bases from J, with 11 bases between. This CDR3 has 15 residues. From germline, CDR1 is SGHDN and CDR2 FVKESK. The CDR3 bases are TGTGCCAGCAGCCGAGGAGGAACTTATAATTCACCCCTCCACTTT. It codes for CASSRGGTYNSPLHF.

The chain couples TRBV6-5 to TRBJ1-2; 8 bases map to TRBD1. This CDR3 region has 13 residues. Germline V lookup: CDR1 MNHEY, CDR2 SVGAGI. Trimming removed 7 bases from V and 4 bases from J; junction bases left unmatched: 5. The CDR3 region is CASKTGARYGYTF. The CDR3 coding sequence is TGTGCCAGCAAGACAGGGGCCCGCTATGGCTACACCTTC.

The chain has TRBV10-1 and TRBJ1-2; D is ambiguous. The CDR3 extends over 13 amino acids. The V gene's germline CDR1 is WNHNN and CDR2 SYGVQD (reference sequence). Trimming cost V 2 bases and J 1 base, with 5 bases left between them. CDR3: CASSEKSNYGYTF. For the CDR3, the DNA is TGCGCCAGCAGTGAGAAGAGTAACTATGGCTACACCTTC.

The chain uses TRBV27 and TRBJ2-5; TRBD1 is a possible D gene (6 bases). Germline V gene data show CDR1 as MNHEY and CDR2 as SMNVEV (reference sequence). The CDR3 sequence is 16 residues long. Trimming took off 4 bases at V and 1 base at J, with 16 bases between the two ends. CDR3 protein: CASSSLRGKVQETQYF. CDR3 nucleotide sequence: TGTGCCAGCAGTTCACTCAGGGGAAAGGTCCAAGAGACCCAGTACTTC.

This clone was recorded once. The chain uses TRBV2 and TRBJ2-1; 12 bases match TRBD2. Germline CDR1 is SNHLY and CDR2 is FYNNEI. The CDR3 is 15 amino acids. With 6 bases clipped from V and 8 bases from J, the junction kept 8 bases outside the gene matches. The CDR3 DNA follows: TGTGCCAGCAGGGACCTAGCGGGGGGGCCATATGAGCAGTTCTTC. It yields the protein CASRDLAGGPYEQFF.

This clone was counted only a few times. This rearrangement joins TRBV6-5 to TRBJ2-7; D might be TRBD2 (6 bases). CDR1 MNHEY and CDR2 SVGAGI come from the germline V gene. The V end was cut by 6 bases, the J end by 11 bases, with 23 bases between. The CDR3 is 14 residues long. In DNA, the CDR3 is TGTGCCAGCAGCCGAGGGACTGGCTCCCATCAGGAGTACTTC. This codes for CASSRGTGSHQEYF.

V usage is TRBV6-1 and J usage is TRBJ2-1; TRBD1 matches 9 bases. The CDR3 length is 16 residues. The junction had 8 bases not matched to a gene; V was cut back by 4 bases and J by 4 bases. The germline V gene encodes CDR1 MNHNS and CDR2 SASEGT. The CDR3: CASSGSGTGRYNEQFF. The CDR3 DNA reads as TGTGCCAGCAGTGGATCCGGGACAGGGCGATACAATGAGCAGTTCTTC.

This clone has just one count. The rearrangement joins TRBV21-1 to TRBJ1-1; TRBD1, the table's D call, lacks a check against the DNA. TRBV21-1 constitutes a pseudogene. The CDR3 contains 17 residues. DNA for the CDR3: TGTGCCAGCAGCAAAAACCTGGGACAACCACAGAACACTGAAGCTTTCTTT. Its translation: CASSKNLGQPQNTEAFF.

The genes are TRBV6-5 and TRBJ1-5; tentative D call: TRBD1 (6 bases). The germline V gene encodes CDR1 MNHEY and CDR2 SVGAGI. V was cut by 6 bases and J by 2 bases, with 8 bases left in between. CDR3 size: 13 residues. The CDR3 DNA sequence: TGTGCCAGCAGAGACAGGCGCAATCAGCCCCAGCATTTT. It codes for CASRDRRNQPQHF.

J is TRBJ1-3 and V is TRBV3-1 (or the pseudogene TRBV3-2); a possible D gene is TRBD1 (5 bases). This CDR3 has 15 amino acids. The germline V and J ends were trimmed by 2 bases and 0 bases, with 8 bases remaining between them. Germline CDR1 reads LGHDT; CDR2 reads YNNKEL (reference sequence). CDR3 in DNA: TGTGCCAGCAGCCAAAGGGACTCCTCTGGAAACACCATATATTTT. It codes for CASSQRDSSGNTIYF.

V is TRBV4-1 and J is TRBJ1-5; no firm D call. CDR1 is MGHRA and CDR2 is YSYEKL in the germline V gene. Between the trimmed V and J ends, which lost 0 bases and 6 bases, there was a span of 9 bases. The CDR3 runs to 14 residues. CDR3 sequence: CASSQESVFQPQHF. The CDR3, as DNA: TGCGCCAGCAGCCAAGAATCCGTTTTTCAGCCCCAGCATTTT.

The sample holds many counts of this clone. The chain links TRBV7-2 to TRBJ1-5, with 11 bases matching TRBD1. The CDR3 is made up of 14 amino acids. V lost 5 bases, J lost 6 bases, and 3 bases stayed unmatched. In germline, CDR1 is SGHTA, CDR2 FQGNSA. Written as DNA, the CDR3 is TGTGCCAGCAGCCGGACAGGGGGCCCTCAGCCCCAGCATTTT. Translated, it gives CASSRTGGPQPQHF.

The chain carries TRBV4-2 and TRBJ2-7, with a weak D call TRBD2 (6 bases). Trimming cost V 0 bases and J 3 bases, with 12 bases left between them. The germline gives CDR1 LGHNA, CDR2 YNFKEQ. The CDR3 is 15 amino acids. The CDR3 loop is CASSQEGGSSYEQYF. CDR3 nucleotides: TGTGCCAGCAGCCAAGAGGGAGGATCGAGCTACGAGCAGTACTTC.

This rearrangement joins TRBV5-1 to TRBJ2-2; tentative D call: TRBD2 (5 bases). Germline lookup yields CDR1 SGHRS and CDR2 YFSETQ. The ends were cut back, 3 bases at V and 9 bases at J, with 12 bases in the middle. CDR3 length equals 13 residues. CDR3 sequence (DNA): TGCGCCAGCAGCTGGGAGTGGGCCCGGGAGCTGTTTTTT. It encodes CASSWEWARELFF.

The CDR3 nucleotides are TGTGCCAGCAGCTTAGATAAGACTCTGGGCTACACCTTC. Translating it yields CASSLDKTLGYTF. The rearrangement joins TRBV7-8 to TRBJ1-2; D gene uncertain. V lost 1 base and J lost 8, with 11 bases in between. This CDR3 is 13 amino acids long. Germline V gives CDR1 SGHVS, CDR2 FQNEAQ.

The chain is built from TRBV18 and TRBJ1-2; TRBD1 matches at 7 bases. Germline V gene data show CDR1 as KGHSH and CDR2 as LQKENI. The J segment lost 4 bases and the V segment lost 2 bases, leaving 13 bases of the junction unmatched. The CDR3 is 17 amino acids. CDR3 residues: CASSPTRTGPRIYGYTF. The CDR3 DNA follows: TGTGCCAGCTCACCAACTAGGACAGGCCCGCGAATCTATGGCTACACCTTC.

V and J are TRBV5-1 and TRBJ2-3, with D perhaps TRBD2 (5 bases). Germline V gives CDR1 SGHRS, CDR2 YFSETQ. The V end was cut by 0 bases, the J end by 6 bases, with 11 bases between. The CDR3 length is 14 residues. CDR3: CASSLGTRGDTQYF. CDR3 nucleotide sequence: TGCGCCAGCAGCTTGGGTACGCGCGGGGATACGCAGTATTTT.

This clone was counted a single time. As DNA, the CDR3 is TGCAGCGCCCTACTGCAGGGGGCTCATGGCTACACCTTC. This sequence encodes CSALLQGAHGYTF. The genes are TRBV29-1 and TRBJ1-2, with 8 bases lining up with TRBD1. CDR1 SQVTM and CDR2 ANQGSEA come from the germline V gene. The ends lost 7 bases at V and 6 bases at J; junction bases unmatched: 10. The CDR3 is 13 amino acids.

The J gene is TRBJ2-7, the V gene TRBV5-6; 9 nucleotides align to TRBD1. The CDR3 is made up of 16 amino acids. Germline V lookup: CDR1 SGHDT, CDR2 YYEEEE. J was trimmed by 5 bases and V by 4 bases; bases with no gene match: 13. CDR3 loop: CASSLEMGQGIHEQYF. CDR3 bases: TGTGCCAGCAGCCTAGAAATGGGACAGGGTATCCACGAGCAGTACTTC.

V is TRBV19 and J is TRBJ2-2; TRBD1 aligns across 7 bases. With V trimmed by 5 bases and J by 2 bases, 5 bases remained unmatched. CDR1 LNHDA and CDR2 SQIVND come from the germline V gene (reference sequence). The CDR3 length is 15 residues. DNA of the CDR3: TGTGCCAGTAGTGTCGGACAGGCTAACACCGGGGAGCTGTTTTTT. This sequence encodes CASSVGQANTGELFF. Variable domain in full (rest from reference TRBV19 and TRBJ2-2): DGGITQSPKYLFRKEGQNVTLSCEQNLNHDAMYWYRQDPGQGLRLIYYSQIVNDFQKGDIAEGYSVSREKKESFPLTVTSAQKNPTAFYLCASSVGQANTGELFFGEGSRLTVL.